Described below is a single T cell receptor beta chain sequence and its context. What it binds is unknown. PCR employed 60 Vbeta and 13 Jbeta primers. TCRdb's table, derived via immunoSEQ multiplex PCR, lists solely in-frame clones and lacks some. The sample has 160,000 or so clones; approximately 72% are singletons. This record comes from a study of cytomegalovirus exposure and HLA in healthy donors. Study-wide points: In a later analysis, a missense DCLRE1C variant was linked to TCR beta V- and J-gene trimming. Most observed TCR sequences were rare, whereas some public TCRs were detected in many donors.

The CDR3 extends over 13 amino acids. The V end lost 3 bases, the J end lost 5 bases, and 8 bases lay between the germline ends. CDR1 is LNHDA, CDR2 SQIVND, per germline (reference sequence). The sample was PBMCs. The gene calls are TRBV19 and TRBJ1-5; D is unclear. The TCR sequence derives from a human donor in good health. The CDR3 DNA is TGTGCCAGTAGTATTGGAGCGGATCAGCCCCAGCATTTT. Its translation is CASSIGADQPQHF.